These 3 T cell receptor beta chains share one sample of origin, sequenced in a study of cytomegalovirus exposure and HLA in healthy donors. PCR used 60 Vbeta primers and 13 Jbeta primers. Measured with immunoSEQ multiplex PCR; TCRdb has only the in-frame clones, and not every one. The sample includes 150,000 or so clones. Sequenced: PBMCs. These TCRs come from a woman younger than 30 in good health and CMV-seronegative.

This chain uses TRBV6-5 with TRBJ2-7, with D tentatively TRBD1 or TRBD2 (5 bases each). V gave up 6 bases and J gave up 7 bases, with 16 bases separating them. Germline-derived CDR1 and CDR2 are MNHEY and SVGAGI. The CDR3 sequence is 13 residues long. The CDR3 bases are TGTGCCAGCAGCAAAAGGGGTGGGGAGGAGCAGTACGTC. Encoded protein: CASSKRGGEEQYV.

This chain joins TRBV11-2 and TRBJ2-3; D remains ambiguous. This CDR3 spans 13 amino acids. Deletions cut 7 bases from V and 1 base from J, with 9 bases between. Looked up from germline, CDR1 is SGHAT and CDR2 is FQNNGV. The CDR3 loop is CASTLRGTDTQYF. CDR3 in DNA: TGTGCCAGCACCCTCCGTGGCACAGATACGCAGTATTTT. Variable domain in full (rest from reference TRBV11-2 and TRBJ2-3): EAGVAQSPRYKIIEKRQSVAFWCNPISGHATLYWYQQILGQGPKLLIQFQNNGVVDDSQLPKDRFSAERLKGVDSTLKIQPAKLEDSAVYLCASTLRGTDTQYFGPGTRLTVL.

The chain recombines TRBV5-5 with TRBJ2-2; TRBD1 might be the D (6 bases). Deletions cut 5 bases from V and 5 bases from J, with 16 bases between. In germline, CDR1 is SGHKS, CDR2 YYEKEE (reference sequence). The CDR3 is 15 amino acids. In DNA form, the CDR3 reads TGTGCCAGCAGTTTCGGACAGCATGTAACCGGGGAGCTGTTTTTT. Its protein product is CASSFGQHVTGELFF.